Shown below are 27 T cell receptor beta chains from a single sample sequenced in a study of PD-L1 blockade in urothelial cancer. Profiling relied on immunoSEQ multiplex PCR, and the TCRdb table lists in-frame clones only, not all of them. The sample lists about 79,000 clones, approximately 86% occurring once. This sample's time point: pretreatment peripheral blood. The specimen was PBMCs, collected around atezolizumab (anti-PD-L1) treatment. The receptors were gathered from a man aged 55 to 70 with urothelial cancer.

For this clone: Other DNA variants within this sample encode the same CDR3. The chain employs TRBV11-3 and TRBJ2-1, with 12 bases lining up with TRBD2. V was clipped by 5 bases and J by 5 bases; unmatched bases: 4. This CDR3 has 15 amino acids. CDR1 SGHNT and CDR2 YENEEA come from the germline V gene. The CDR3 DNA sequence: TGTGCCAGCAGCCCCGGACTAGCGGGGAACAATGAGCAGTTCTTC. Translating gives CASSPGLAGNNEQFF.

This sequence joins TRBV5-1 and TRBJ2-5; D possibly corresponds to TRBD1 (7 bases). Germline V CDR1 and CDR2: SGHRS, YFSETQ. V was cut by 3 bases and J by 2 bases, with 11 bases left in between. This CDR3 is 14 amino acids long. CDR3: CASSWRGRQETQYF. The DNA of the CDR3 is TGCGCCAGCAGCTGGAGGGGGCGGCAAGAGACCCAGTACTTC.

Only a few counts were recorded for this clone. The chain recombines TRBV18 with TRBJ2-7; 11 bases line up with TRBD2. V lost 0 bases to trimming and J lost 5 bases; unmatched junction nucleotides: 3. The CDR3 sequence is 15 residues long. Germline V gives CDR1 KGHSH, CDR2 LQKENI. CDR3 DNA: TGTGCCAGCTCACCACCCCTAGCGGGGGGCCACGAGCAGTACTTC. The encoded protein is CASSPPLAGGHEQYF.

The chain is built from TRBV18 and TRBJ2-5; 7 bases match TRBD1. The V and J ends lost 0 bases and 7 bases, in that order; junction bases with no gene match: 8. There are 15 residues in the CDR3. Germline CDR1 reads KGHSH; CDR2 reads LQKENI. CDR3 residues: CASSPPDRRSLTQYF. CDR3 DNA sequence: TGTGCCAGCTCACCACCGGACAGGAGGTCATTGACCCAGTACTTC.

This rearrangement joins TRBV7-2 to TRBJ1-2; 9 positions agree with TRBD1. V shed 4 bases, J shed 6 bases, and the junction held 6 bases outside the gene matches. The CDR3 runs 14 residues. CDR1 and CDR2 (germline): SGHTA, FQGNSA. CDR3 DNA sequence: TGTGCCAGCAGCTCACAGGGGGCCGTGGATGGCTACACCTTC. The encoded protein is CASSSQGAVDGYTF.

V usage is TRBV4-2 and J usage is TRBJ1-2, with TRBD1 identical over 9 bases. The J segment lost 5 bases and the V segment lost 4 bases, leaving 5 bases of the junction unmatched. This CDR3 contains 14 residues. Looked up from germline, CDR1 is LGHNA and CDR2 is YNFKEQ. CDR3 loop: CASSRTGGGYGYTF. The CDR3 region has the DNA TGTGCCAGCAGCCGAACAGGGGGCGGTTATGGCTACACCTTC.

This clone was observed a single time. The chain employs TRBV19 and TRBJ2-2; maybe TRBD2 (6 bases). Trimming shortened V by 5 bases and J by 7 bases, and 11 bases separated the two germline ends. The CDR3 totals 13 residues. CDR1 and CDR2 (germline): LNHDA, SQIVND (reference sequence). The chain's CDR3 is CASSGTRGGELFF. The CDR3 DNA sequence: TGTGCCAGTAGTGGGACTCGGGGCGGGGAGCTGTTTTTT.

CDR3 residues: CASSPGTIAMETQYF. The CDR3 region has the DNA TGTGCCAGCAGCCCCGGGACAATAGCTATGGAGACCCAGTACTTC. The chain joins TRBV11-2 to TRBJ2-5; maybe TRBD1 (6 bases). This CDR3 has 15 amino acids. Trimming shortened V by 5 bases and J by 5 bases, and 18 bases separated the two germline ends. The germline V gene encodes CDR1 SGHAT and CDR2 FQNNGV.

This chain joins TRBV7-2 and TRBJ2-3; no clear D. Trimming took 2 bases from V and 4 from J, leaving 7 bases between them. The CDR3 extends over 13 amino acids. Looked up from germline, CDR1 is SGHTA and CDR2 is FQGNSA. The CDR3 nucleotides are TGTGCCAGCAGCTTATCAGTGGCAGATACGCAGTATTTT. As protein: CASSLSVADTQYF.

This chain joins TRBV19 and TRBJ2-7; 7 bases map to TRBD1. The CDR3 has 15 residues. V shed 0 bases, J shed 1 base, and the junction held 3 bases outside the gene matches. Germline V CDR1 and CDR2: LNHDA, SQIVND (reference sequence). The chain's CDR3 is CASSIDWDSSYEQYF. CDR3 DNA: TGTGCCAGTAGTATAGATTGGGACAGTTCCTACGAGCAGTACTTC.

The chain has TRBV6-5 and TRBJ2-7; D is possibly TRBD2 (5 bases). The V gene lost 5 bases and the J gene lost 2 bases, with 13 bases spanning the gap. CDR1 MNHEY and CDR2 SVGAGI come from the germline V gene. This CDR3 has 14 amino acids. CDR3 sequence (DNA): TGTGCCAGCAGTCCCCGGACGGGGACCTACGAGCAGTACTTC. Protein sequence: CASSPRTGTYEQYF.

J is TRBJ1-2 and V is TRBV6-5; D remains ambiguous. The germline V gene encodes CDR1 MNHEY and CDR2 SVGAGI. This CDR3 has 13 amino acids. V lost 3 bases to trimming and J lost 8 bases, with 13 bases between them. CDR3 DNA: TGTGCCAGCAGTTATCTTCAAGGGAGGGGCTACACCTTC. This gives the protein CASSYLQGRGYTF.

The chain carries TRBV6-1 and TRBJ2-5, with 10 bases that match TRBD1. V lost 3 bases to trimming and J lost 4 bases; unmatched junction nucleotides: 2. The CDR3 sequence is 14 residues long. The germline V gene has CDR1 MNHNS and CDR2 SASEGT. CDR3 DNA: TGTGCCAGCAGTGAGGACAGGGGGACAGAGACCCAGTACTTC. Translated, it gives CASSEDRGTETQYF.

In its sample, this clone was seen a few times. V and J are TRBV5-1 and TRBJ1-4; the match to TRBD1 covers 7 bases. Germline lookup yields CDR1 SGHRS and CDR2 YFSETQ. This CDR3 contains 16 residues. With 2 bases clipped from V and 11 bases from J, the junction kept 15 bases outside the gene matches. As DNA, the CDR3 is TGCGCCAGCAGCTTCTCAACAGACAGGGCCAGTACCAAACTGTTTTTT. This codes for CASSFSTDRASTKLFF. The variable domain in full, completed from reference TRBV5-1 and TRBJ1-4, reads KAGVTQTPRYLIKTRGQQVTLSCSPISGHRSVSWYQQTPGQGLQFLFEYFSETQRNKGNFPGRFSGRQFSNSRSEMNVSTLELGDSALYLCASSFSTDRASTKLFFGSGTQLSVL.

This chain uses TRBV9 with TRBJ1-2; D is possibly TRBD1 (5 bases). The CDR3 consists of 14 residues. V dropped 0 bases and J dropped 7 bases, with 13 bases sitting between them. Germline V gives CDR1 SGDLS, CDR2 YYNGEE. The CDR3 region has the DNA TGTGCCAGCAGCGTAGCGGGGGGTCGAGCTGGCTACACCTTC. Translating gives CASSVAGGRAGYTF.

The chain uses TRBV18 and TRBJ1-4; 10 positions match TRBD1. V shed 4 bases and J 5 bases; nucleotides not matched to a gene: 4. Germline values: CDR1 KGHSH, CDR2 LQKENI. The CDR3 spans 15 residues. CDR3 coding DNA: TGTGCCAGCTCACGCGGGACAGGGGAAAATGAAAAACTGTTTTTT. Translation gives CASSRGTGENEKLFF.

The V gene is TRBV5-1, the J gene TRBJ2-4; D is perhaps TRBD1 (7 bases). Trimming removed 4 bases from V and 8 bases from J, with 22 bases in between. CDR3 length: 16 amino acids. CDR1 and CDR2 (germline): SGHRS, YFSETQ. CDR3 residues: CASSLEGRGDLDIQYF. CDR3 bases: TGCGCCAGCAGCCTGGAGGGCAGGGGGGATTTGGACATTCAGTACTTC.

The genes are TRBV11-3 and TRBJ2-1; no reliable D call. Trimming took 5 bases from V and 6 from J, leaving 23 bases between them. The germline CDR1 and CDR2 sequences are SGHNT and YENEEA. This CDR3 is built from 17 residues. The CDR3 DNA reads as TGTGCCAGCAGCGAAGACGAACTTTTGGGCGCCTCCAATGAGCAGTTCTTC. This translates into CASSEDELLGASNEQFF. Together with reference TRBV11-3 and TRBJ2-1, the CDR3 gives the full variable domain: EAGVVQSPRYKIIEKKQPVAFWCNPISGHNTLYWYLQNLGQGPELLIRYENEEAVDDSQLPKDRFSAERLKGVDSTLKIQPAELGDSAVYLCASSEDELLGASNEQFFGPGTRLTVL.

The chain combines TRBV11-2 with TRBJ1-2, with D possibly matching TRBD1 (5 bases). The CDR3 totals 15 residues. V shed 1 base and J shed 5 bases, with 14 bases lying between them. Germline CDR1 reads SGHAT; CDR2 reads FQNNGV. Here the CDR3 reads CASSLGSGRIYGYTF. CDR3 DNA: TGTGCCAGCAGCTTAGGGTCAGGGCGGATTTATGGCTACACCTTC.

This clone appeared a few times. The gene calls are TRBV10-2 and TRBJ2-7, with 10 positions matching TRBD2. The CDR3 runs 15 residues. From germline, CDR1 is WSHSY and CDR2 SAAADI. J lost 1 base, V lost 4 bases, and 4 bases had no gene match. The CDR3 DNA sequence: TGCGCCAGCAGTGGTTTAGCGGGGGGTTCCTACGAGCAGTACTTC. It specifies CASSGLAGGSYEQYF.

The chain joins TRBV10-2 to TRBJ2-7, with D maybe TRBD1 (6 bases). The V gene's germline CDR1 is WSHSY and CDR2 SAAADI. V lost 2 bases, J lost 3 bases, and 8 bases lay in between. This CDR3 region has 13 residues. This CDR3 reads CASSEGQNYEQYF. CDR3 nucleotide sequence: TGCGCCAGCAGTGAGGGACAGAACTACGAGCAGTACTTC.

The CDR3, as DNA: TGTGCCTGGAGTGTCCCTCCTGGGGCAGGCTGGAACACTGAAGCTTTCTTT. It codes for CAWSVPPGAGWNTEAFF. The chain carries TRBV30 and TRBJ1-1, with D possibly being TRBD1 (5 bases). The germline gives CDR1 GTSNPN, CDR2 SVGIG (reference sequence). The V and J ends lost 0 bases and 1 base respectively, with 18 bases between them. This CDR3 region has 17 residues.

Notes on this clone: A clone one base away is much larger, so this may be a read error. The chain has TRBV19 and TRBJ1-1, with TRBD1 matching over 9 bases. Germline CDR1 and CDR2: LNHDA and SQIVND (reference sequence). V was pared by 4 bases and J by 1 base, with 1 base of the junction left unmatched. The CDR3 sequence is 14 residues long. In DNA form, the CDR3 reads TGTGCCAGTAGTAGACAGGGGGGGAACACTGAAGCTTTCTTT. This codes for CASSRQGGNTEAFF.

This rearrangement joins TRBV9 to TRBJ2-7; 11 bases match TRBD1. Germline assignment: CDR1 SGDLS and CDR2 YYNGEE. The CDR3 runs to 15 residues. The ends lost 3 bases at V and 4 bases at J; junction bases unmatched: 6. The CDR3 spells CASSGEDRGRYEQYF. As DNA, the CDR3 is TGTGCCAGCAGCGGGGAGGACAGGGGGCGGTACGAGCAGTACTTC.

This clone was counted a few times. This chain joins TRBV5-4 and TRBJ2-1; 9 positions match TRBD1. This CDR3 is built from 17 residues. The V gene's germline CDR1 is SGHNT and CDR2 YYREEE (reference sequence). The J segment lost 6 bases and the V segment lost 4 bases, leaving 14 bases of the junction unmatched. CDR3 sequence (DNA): TGTGCCAGCAGCGGAACGATTAAGGGACAGGGTCCCAATGAGCAGTTCTTC. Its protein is CASSGTIKGQGPNEQFF.

Here the CDR3 reads CASSFFRSGANVLTF. In DNA form, the CDR3 reads TGTGCCAGCAGCTTCTTTCGTTCTGGGGCCAACGTCCTGACTTTC. J is TRBJ2-6 and V is TRBV11-3; D uncertain. This CDR3 is 15 amino acids long. Trimming took 3 bases from V and 1 from J, leaving 7 bases between them. Germline V CDR1 and CDR2: SGHNT, YENEEA.

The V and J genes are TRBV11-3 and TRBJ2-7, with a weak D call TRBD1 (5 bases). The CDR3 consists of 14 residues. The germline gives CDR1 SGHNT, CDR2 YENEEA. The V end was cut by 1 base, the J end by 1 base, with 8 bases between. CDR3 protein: CASSLGGSSYEQYF. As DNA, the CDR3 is TGTGCCAGCAGCTTAGGGGGCAGTTCCTACGAGCAGTACTTC. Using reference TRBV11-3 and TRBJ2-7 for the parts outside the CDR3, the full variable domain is EAGVVQSPRYKIIEKKQPVAFWCNPISGHNTLYWYLQNLGQGPELLIRYENEEAVDDSQLPKDRFSAERLKGVDSTLKIQPAELGDSAVYLCASSLGGSSYEQYFGPGTRLTVT.